This T cell receptor (beta chain) was identified in a study of T cell clonotyping in hematopoietic cell transplantation. Notes on the study in general: Higher Inverse Simpson Index values in graft donor and pretransplant recipient predicted broader posttransplant TCR diversity.

Generated by immunoSEQ multiplex PCR, the TCRdb table keeps only in-frame clones and is missing some. The sample includes about 41,000 clones, approximately 81% of them seen just once. Specified time point: recipient sample about 28 days before transplant, after cytoreduction. Comment on this clone: The antigen is not known.

This TCR derives from a man aged 55 to 70 with acute myeloid leukemia. Some clones in this sample may be carry-over from other donors' samples. Source: peripheral blood mononuclear cells, taken before stem cell transplant.

The CDR3 here is CASSPGTSYSYEQYF. CDR3 in DNA: TGTGCCAGCAGCCCCGGGACTAGCTACTCCTACGAGCAGTACTTC. The genes are TRBV9 and TRBJ2-7; 9 bases fit TRBD2. J was trimmed by 0 bases and V by 4 bases; bases with no gene match: 5. The CDR3 covers 15 residues. Germline V lookup: CDR1 SGDLS, CDR2 YYNGEE.